This T cell receptor (beta chain) was obtained from a study of cytomegalovirus exposure and HLA in healthy donors. Study-wide context: In an earlier analysis, 117 million unique TCR beta sequences were found from some 180 million T cells. HLA-typed donors contributed 65 million to 95 million unique TCRs, which were held in an early data release.

General study findings and limits: With later analysis, a missense DCLRE1C variant became linked to TCR beta V- and J-gene trimming.

Regarding this clone: The antigen is not known.

PCR primers comprised 60 Vbeta and 13 Jbeta primers. The assay was immunoSEQ multiplex PCR, and TCRdb's table has in-frame clones only and misses some. The sample includes around 170,000 clones, roughly 80% seen only once; the top ten take 1% to 1.5%. The CDR3 spans 16 residues. Germline V gene data show CDR1 as SGHTA and CDR2 as FQGTGA. The V segment lost 1 base and the J segment 0 bases; nucleotides outside the gene matches: 6. The rearrangement uses TRBV7-3 and TRBJ2-7, with 7 bases fitting TRBD2. Sequenced input: PBMCs. The TCR comes from a man aged 45 to 65 in good health and CMV-seropositive. The chain's CDR3 is CASSLMGGVNSYEQYF. The CDR3 DNA reads TGTGCCAGCAGCTTAATGGGAGGGGTCAACTCCTACGAGCAGTACTTC. Full variable domain (remainder filled in from reference TRBV7-3 and TRBJ2-7): GAGVSQTPSNKVTEKGKYVELRCDPISGHTALYWYRQSLGQGPEFLIYFQGTGAADDSGLPNDRFFAVRPEGSVSTLKIQRTERGDSAVYLCASSLMGGVNSYEQYFGPGTRLTVT.